This T cell receptor beta chain was observed in a study of T cells generated in artificial thymic organoids (dated by TCRdb to 2016 to 2017). About the investigation overall: The study compared TCR alpha and beta CDR3 repertoires of CD8 single positive T cells derived from in vitro artificial thymic organoids with the repertoires of thymic and peripheral blood naive CD8 T cells. Displayed repertoire sequencing data were described as representative of three independent experiments.

CDR1 and CDR2 (SGHKS, YYEKEE) derive from the germline V gene (reference sequence). Taken from cysteine to phenylalanine, the CDR3 has 16 residues. Of all the DNA, just the CDR3 is kept, 48 bases in frame from base 1. V lost 1 base and J lost 1 base, and the count of bases not matched to a germline gene is 5. TCRalpha and TCRbeta libraries were amplified separately by semi-nested PCR with Advantage 2 and reverse primers in the TRAC or TRBC constant regions. The amount of total RNA used for first-strand cDNA synthesis ranged from 3.5 to 500 ng. The TCR cDNA libraries were generated by 5'-RACE using the SMARTer PCR cDNA Synthesis kit, with a poly-dT primer driving first-strand synthesis. The semi-nested reverse primers in the constant regions carried 5-nucleotide sample-specific barcodes, and the PCR products were cleaned up with the Zymo DNA Clean and Concentrator-5 kit. Pools of up to ten barcoded samples were ligated to Illumina adaptors and sequenced on an Illumina MiSeq as 2 x 150 bp paired-end reads. The original pipeline was this. Demultiplexed reads were aligned using BLAT against a custom library containing all human TRAV, TRAJ, TRBV, TRBD and TRBJ combinations from IMGT. The best BLAT hits were picked using pslCDnaFilter (-maxAligns=1, -ignoreIntrons), and custom Perl scripts were used to calculate clonotype frequencies. TCRdb trimmed the raw reads at Q25, called clones with MiXCR and kept productive beta chains. Each entry is one CDR3 protein sequence, shown with its most common DNA and genes. For this entry, the V and J calls and clone size follow TCRdb and not the study's own pipeline. This sample lists some 3,300 distinct CDR3 sequences; 30% to 40% were detected once. Together, the top ten hold approximately 2.4% of the sample.

Healthy adult donors provided the non-mobilized peripheral blood. Enrichment of primary CD8+ T cells was done with magnetic beads from the Miltenyi CD8+ T cell Isolation Kit. Before RNA extraction, naive CD8 T cells from blood were sorted by FACS as CD3+TCRalphabeta+CD8+CD45RO-CCR7+ cells. For each sample, total RNA was purified from about 40,000 to 200,000 sorted cells using the RNeasy Micro kit, and RNA quality was assessed on an Agilent RNA 6000 Nano chip. What the work shows at the level of the full study, not this receptor alone: Organoid-derived CD8 single positive T cells showed physiological TCR clonotype diversity comparable to thymic and blood naive CD8 T cells.

For this clonotype: Which antigen it targets is not known. The sample holds no much larger clone one base away, and base qualities are not on file.

The rearranged chain carries TRBV5-5 and TRBJ1-5, with TRBD1 matching 7 junction bases. The sample was naive CD8+ T cells from blood. In light of the paper, this sample's cell subset or site label describes: CD3+TCRalphabeta+CD8SP T cells; for blood, CD45RO-CCR7+ naive CD8+ T cells. This receptor was identified in a human donor who gave cord blood stem cells for thymic organoid culture, a cardiac surgery patient who gave postnatal thymus, or a blood donor (not recorded which). CDR3 protein: CASSLWTGSSNQPQHF. The DNA reads TGTGCCAGCAGCTTGTGGACAGGATCGAGCAATCAGCCCCAGCATTTT.